Listed below are T cell receptor beta chains from one sample, sequenced in a study of blood T cell repertoires in COVID-19. Sequencing was performed with immunoSEQ multiplex PCR; in TCRdb, only in-frame clones are kept and a portion is missing. The table records some 97,000 clones, about nine tenths of them present only once. The sample comprised peripheral blood. Source of these receptors: a man between 60 and 75 years old with acute or convalescent COVID-19. Each CDR3 is given with its conserved first and last residue. The D gene is left open where the match is weak.

CDR3 length	V gene	J gene	D gene	CDR3 DNA	CDR3 protein
14	TRBV15	TRBJ1-1	NA	TGTGCCACCAGCAGAGGCGGGGCAAACACTGAAGCTTTCTTT	CATSRGGANTEAFF
14	TRBV9	TRBJ1-1	NA	TGTGCCAGCAGCTCCCGGACAGCGAGCACTGAAGCTTTCTTT	CASSSRTASTEAFF
19	TRBV7-9	TRBJ1-6	NA	TGTGCCAGCAGCTTAGCGCTAGGAGACAAACGGGGTGTTAATTCACCCCTCCACTTT	CASSLALGDKRGVNSPLHF
14	TRBV10-3	TRBJ1-5	TRBD1	TGTGCCATCAGTGAGTCACAGGGGGCTGAGTCATGGCATTTT	CAISESQGAESWHF
14	TRBV27	TRBJ1-6	NA	TGTGCCAGCAGCCGACAGGCTTATAATTCACCCCTCCACTTT	CASSRQAYNSPLHF
16	TRBV19	TRBJ1-5	NA	TGTGCCAGTAGTATATCCGGCAGGGGTGGCAATCAGCCCCAGCATTTT	CASSISGRGGNQPQHF
14	TRBV6-5	TRBJ2-1	NA	TGTGCCAGCAGTAATTCACAGGGTGTCCATGAGCAGTTCTTC	CASSNSQGVHEQFF
15	TRBV6-5	TRBJ2-7	NA	TGTGCCACCCGAAGCCTGGGCCTACACAGAAGTGTAACGTACTTC	CATRSLGLHRSVTYF
12	TRBV30	TRBJ2-7	NA	TGTGCCTGGAGCCCACAGTCCTACGAGCAGTACTTC	CAWSPQSYEQYF
14	TRBV5-1	TRBJ1-1	NA	TGCGCCAGCGGCCGAAACGCGGAGAACACTGAAGCTTTCTTT	CASGRNAENTEAFF
14	TRBV6-6	TRBJ2-2	TRBD1	TGTGCCAGCAGCCGGGACAGGGCGACCGGGGAGCTGTTTTTT	CASSRDRATGELFF